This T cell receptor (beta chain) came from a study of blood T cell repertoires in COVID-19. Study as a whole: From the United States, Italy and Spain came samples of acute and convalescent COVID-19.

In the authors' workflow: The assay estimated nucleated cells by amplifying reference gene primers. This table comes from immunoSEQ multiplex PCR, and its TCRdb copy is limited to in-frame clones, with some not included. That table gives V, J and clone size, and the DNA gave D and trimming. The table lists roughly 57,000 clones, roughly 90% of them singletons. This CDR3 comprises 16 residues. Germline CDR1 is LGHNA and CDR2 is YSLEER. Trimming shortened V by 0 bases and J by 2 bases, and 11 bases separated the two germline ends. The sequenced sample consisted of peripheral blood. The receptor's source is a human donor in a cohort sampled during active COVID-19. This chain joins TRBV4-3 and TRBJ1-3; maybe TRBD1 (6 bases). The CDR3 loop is CASSQDSTGPGNTIYF. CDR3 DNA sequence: TGCGCCAGCAGCCAAGACTCGACAGGTCCTGGAAACACCATATATTTT.